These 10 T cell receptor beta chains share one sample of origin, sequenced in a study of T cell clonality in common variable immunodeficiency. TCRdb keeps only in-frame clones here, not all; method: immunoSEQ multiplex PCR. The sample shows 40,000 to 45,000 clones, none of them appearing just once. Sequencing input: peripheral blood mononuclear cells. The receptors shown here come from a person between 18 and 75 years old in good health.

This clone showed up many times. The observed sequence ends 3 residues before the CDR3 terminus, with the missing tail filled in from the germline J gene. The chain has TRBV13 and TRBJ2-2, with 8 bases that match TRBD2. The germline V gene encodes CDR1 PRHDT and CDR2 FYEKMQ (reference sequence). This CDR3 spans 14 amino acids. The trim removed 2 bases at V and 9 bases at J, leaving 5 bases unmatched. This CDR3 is CASSLLAGGRELFF. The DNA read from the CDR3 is TGTGCCAGCAGCTTACTCGCGGGAGGTCGGGAG. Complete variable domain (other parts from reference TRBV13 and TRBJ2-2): AAGVIQSPRHLIKEKRETATLKCYPIPRHDTVYWYQQGPGQDPQFLISFYEKMQSDKGSIPDRFSAQQFSDYHSELNMSSLELGDSALYFCASSLLAGGRELFFGEGSRLTVL.

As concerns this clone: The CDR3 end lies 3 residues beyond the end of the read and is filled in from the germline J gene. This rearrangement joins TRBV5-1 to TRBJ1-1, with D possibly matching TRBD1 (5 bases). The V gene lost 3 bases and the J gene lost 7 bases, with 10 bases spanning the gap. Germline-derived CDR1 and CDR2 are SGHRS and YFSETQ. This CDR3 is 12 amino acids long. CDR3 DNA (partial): TGCGCCAGCAGCTCCGGGGACTTTGAA. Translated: CASSSGDFE. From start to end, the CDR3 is CASSSGDFEAFF.

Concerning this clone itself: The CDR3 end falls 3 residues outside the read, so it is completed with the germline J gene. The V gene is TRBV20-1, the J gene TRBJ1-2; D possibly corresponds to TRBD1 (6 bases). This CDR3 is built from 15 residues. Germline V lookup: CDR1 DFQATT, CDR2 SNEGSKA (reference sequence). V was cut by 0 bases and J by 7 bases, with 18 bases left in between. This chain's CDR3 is CSARDYGGLGAGYTF. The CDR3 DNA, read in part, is TGCAGTGCTAGAGATTATGGCGGCCTGGGGGCTGGC.

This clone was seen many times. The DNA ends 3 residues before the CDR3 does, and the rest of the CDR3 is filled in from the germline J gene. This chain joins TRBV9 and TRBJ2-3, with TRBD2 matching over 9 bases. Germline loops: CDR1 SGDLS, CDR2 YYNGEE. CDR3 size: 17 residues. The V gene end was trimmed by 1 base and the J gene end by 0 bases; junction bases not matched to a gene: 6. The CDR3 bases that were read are TGTGCCAGCAGCGTAAGTAAAGCGGGAGGTAGCACAGATACG. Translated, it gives CASSVSKAGGSTDT. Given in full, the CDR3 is CASSVSKAGGSTDTQYF.

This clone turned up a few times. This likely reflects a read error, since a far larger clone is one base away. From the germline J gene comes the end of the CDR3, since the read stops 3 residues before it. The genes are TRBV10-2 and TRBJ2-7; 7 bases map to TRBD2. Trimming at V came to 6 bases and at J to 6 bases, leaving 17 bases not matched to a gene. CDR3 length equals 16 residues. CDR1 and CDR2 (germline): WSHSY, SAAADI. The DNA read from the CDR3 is TGCGCCAGCAGGGACGAGGGTGGCGGGAGAAGAGGCGAG. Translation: CASRDEGGGRRGE. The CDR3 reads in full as CASRDEGGGRRGEQYF.

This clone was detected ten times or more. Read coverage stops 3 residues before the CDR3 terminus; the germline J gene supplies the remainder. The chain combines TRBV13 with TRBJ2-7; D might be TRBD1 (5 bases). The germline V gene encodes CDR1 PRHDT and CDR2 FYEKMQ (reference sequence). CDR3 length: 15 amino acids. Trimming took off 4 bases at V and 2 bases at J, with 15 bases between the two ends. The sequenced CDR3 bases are TGTGCCAGCAGCTGGAGTCCGGCAGGGCCCTACGAG. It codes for CASSWSPAGPYE. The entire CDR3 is CASSWSPAGPYEQYF.

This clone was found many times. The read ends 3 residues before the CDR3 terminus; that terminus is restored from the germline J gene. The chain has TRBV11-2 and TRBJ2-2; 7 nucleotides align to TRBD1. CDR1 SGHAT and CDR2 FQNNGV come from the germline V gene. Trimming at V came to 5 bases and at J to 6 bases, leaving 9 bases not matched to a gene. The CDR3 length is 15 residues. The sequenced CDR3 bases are TGTGCCAGCAGCCCACTGACAGGGCGCGCCGGGGAG. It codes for CASSPLTGRAGE. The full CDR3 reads CASSPLTGRAGELFF.

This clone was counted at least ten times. The CDR3 DNA, read in part, is TGTGCCAGTAGTATTTCGGGCAGGGCTGGAAACACC. It codes for CASSISGRAGNT. The CDR3 in its entirety is CASSISGRAGNTIYF. The gene calls are TRBV19 and TRBJ1-3; D might be TRBD1 (5 bases). The DNA ends 3 residues before the CDR3 does, and the rest of the CDR3 is filled in from the germline J gene. The CDR3 covers 15 residues. Trimming stripped 3 bases from V and 2 bases from J, with 11 bases between. CDR1 and CDR2 (germline): LNHDA, SQIVND (reference sequence). The full variable domain, with the rest looked up from reference TRBV19 and TRBJ1-3, is DGGITQSPKYLFRKEGQNVTLSCEQNLNHDAMYWYRQDPGQGLRLIYYSQIVNDFQKGDIAEGYSVSREKKESFPLTVTSAQKNPTAFYLCASSISGRAGNTIYFGEGSWLTVV.

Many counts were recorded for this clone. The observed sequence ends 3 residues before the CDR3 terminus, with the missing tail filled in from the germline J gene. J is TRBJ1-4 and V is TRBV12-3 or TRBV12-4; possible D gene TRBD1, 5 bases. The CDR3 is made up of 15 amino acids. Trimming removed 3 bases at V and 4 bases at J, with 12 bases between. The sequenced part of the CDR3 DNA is TGTGCCAGCAGTTTCTCTTTAGGGGTTAATGAAAAA. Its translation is CASSFSLGVNEK. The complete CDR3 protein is CASSFSLGVNEKLFF.

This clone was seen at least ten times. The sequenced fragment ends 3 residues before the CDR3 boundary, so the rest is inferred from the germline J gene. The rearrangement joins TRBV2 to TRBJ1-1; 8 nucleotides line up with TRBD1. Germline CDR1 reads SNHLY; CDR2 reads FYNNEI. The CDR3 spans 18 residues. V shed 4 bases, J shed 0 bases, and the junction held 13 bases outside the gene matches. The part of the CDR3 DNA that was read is TGTGCCAGCAGTGGTGGACAGGGTATAAGCCCAATGAACACTGAA. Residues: CASSGGQGISPMNTE. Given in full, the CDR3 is CASSGGQGISPMNTEAFF.